The 23 T cell receptor beta chains listed next were all sequenced from one sample in a study of blood T cell repertoires in COVID-19. Profiling relied on immunoSEQ multiplex PCR, and the TCRdb table lists in-frame clones only, not all of them. The sample yields approximately 240,000 clones, around 83% seen once. Sequencing was performed on peripheral blood. Receptors originate from a woman aged 40 to 55 who had recovered from COVID-19.

The rearrangement joins TRBV27 to TRBJ1-6; no clear D gene. V dropped 4 bases and J dropped 10 bases, with 11 bases sitting between them. Germline lookup yields CDR1 MNHEY and CDR2 SMNVEV (reference sequence). This CDR3 has 13 amino acids. CDR3 sequence reads: CASSSQSRSPLHF. The CDR3 DNA is TGTGCCAGCAGTTCACAGAGTAGGTCACCCCTCCACTTT.

This clone appeared a single time. The chain couples TRBV11-3 to TRBJ2-3; D is possibly TRBD2 (6 bases). V lost 10 bases and J 2 bases, leaving 13 bases between the germline ends. Germline V gene data show CDR1 as SGHNT and CDR2 as YENEEA. The CDR3 totals 13 residues. The chain's CDR3 is CATTGTYTDTQYF. The CDR3 DNA reads TGTGCCACCACTGGGACTTACACAGATACGCAGTATTTT.

The rearrangement uses TRBV2 and TRBJ2-3; TRBD1 matches 12 bases. Per the germline V gene, CDR1 is SNHLY and CDR2 is FYNNEI. The CDR3 contains 17 residues. Losses at the gene ends were 4 bases for V and 2 bases for J; bases not matched to a gene: 7. CDR3 in DNA: TGTGCCAGCAGTGTCTTGGGGACAGGGGGCCCCACAGATACGCAGTATTTT. Protein product: CASSVLGTGGPTDTQYF.

This rearrangement joins TRBV2 to TRBJ1-1; D is unresolved. The ends were cut back, 7 bases at V and 0 bases at J, with 15 bases in the middle. The CDR3 totals 15 residues. Germline-derived CDR1 and CDR2 are SNHLY and FYNNEI. The CDR3 reads CASTQEHSMNTEAFF. As DNA, the CDR3 is TGTGCCAGCACTCAAGAACACAGCATGAACACTGAAGCTTTCTTT.

This clone is a singleton in its sample. In DNA, the CDR3 is TGTGCCAGCAGTCTCGGGACAGTCGCAGGCTACACCTTC. This codes for CASSLGTVAGYTF. The J gene is TRBJ1-2, the V gene TRBV6-2 or TRBV6-3; TRBD1 agrees at 7 bases. This CDR3 region has 13 residues. The J segment lost 8 bases and the V segment lost 5 bases, leaving 8 bases of the junction unmatched. Germline V gene sequence: CDR1 MNHEY, CDR2 SVGEGT.

V is TRBV12-3 or TRBV12-4 and J is TRBJ2-5; 7 positions match TRBD2. With 2 bases clipped from V and 3 bases from J, the junction kept 0 bases outside the gene matches. CDR3 size: 13 residues. The CDR3 coding sequence is TGTGCCAGCAGTTTACTAGCGGAAGAGACCCAGTACTTC. It codes for CASSLLAEETQYF.

This clone was detected a few times. V is TRBV4-3 and J is TRBJ2-1; D uncertain. CDR3 length: 15 amino acids. Trimming removed 1 base from V and 4 bases from J, with 11 bases in between. The germline V gene has CDR1 LGHNA and CDR2 YSLEER. In DNA form, the CDR3 reads TGCGCCAGCAGCCAAGTTCTTCAGACTTACAATGAGCAGTTCTTC. It encodes CASSQVLQTYNEQFF.

This chain joins TRBV28 and TRBJ2-6; maybe TRBD2 (6 bases). V lost 0 bases, J lost 1 base, and 28 bases lay in between. The length of the CDR3 is 23 residues. In germline, CDR1 is MDHEN, CDR2 SYDVKM. The CDR3 sequence is CASSLWIFAGIRYNVSGANVLTF. The CDR3 region has the DNA TGTGCCAGCAGTTTATGGATCTTCGCGGGGATTCGGTATAATGTATCTGGGGCCAACGTCCTGACTTTC.

The J gene is TRBJ1-3, the V gene TRBV6-6; D is unresolved. In germline, CDR1 is MNHNY, CDR2 SVGAGI (reference sequence). The germline V and J ends were trimmed by 8 bases and 4 bases, with 6 bases remaining between them. The CDR3 sequence is 11 residues long. The CDR3 spells CASGQGNTIYF. The CDR3 DNA reads TGTGCCAGCGGCCAAGGAAACACCATATATTTT.

V usage is TRBV20-1 and J usage is TRBJ1-1; D not certain. The V gene's germline CDR1 is DFQATT and CDR2 SNEGSKA (reference sequence). This CDR3 has 13 residues. Trimming removed 3 bases from V and 3 bases from J, with 11 bases in between. Here the CDR3 DNA reads TGCAGTGCTAGTGCCCAGATCTACACTGAAGCTTTCTTT. It codes for CSASAQIYTEAFF.

This clone showed up just once. The chain couples TRBV18 to TRBJ2-1, with 10 bases matching TRBD2. The CDR3 contains 14 residues. Looked up from germline, CDR1 is KGHSH and CDR2 is LQKENI. Trimming took 6 bases from V and 5 from J; bases not matched to a gene: 4. CDR3 region: CASSVAGGDNEQFF. CDR3 nucleotide sequence: TGTGCCAGCTCTGTAGCGGGGGGTGACAATGAGCAGTTCTTC.

The gene calls are TRBV5-1 and TRBJ2-3; 12 nucleotides line up with TRBD2. The CDR3 has 16 amino acids. CDR1 and CDR2 from the germline V gene are SGHRS and YFSETQ. The trim removed 0 bases at V and 7 bases at J, leaving 6 bases unmatched. Written as DNA, the CDR3 is TGCGCCAGCAGCTTGGCCCCTAGCGGGGGGGAGTATACGCAGTATTTT. It is translated as CASSLAPSGGEYTQYF.

J is TRBJ2-7 and V is TRBV7-2, with 7 bases matching TRBD1. The CDR3 extends over 14 amino acids. Germline V gene data show CDR1 as SGHTA and CDR2 as FQGNSA. The junction had 6 bases not matched to a gene; V was cut back by 3 bases and J by 4 bases. CDR3 sequence (DNA): TGTGCCAGCAGCTTCGATGACAGGGCATACGAGCAGTACTTC. It is translated as CASSFDDRAYEQYF. Complete variable domain (other parts from reference TRBV7-2 and TRBJ2-7): GAGVSQSPSNKVTEKGKDVELRCDPISGHTALYWYRQSLGQGLEFLIYFQGNSAPDKSGLPSDRFSAERTGGSVSTLTIQRTQQEDSAVYLCASSFDDRAYEQYFGPGTRLTVT.

The chain joins TRBV10-3 to TRBJ1-1, with 7 bases fitting TRBD1. Germline CDR1 ENHRY, CDR2 SYGVKD. This CDR3 is 12 amino acids long. J gave up 7 bases and V 4 bases, and 3 bases lay outside the gene matches. Written as DNA, the CDR3 is TGTGCCATCAGTGGACAGGGTTATGAAGCTTTCTTT. Encoded protein: CAISGQGYEAFF.

This clone was seen a few times. V usage is TRBV12-3 or TRBV12-4 and J usage is TRBJ1-1; no reliable D call. The ends were cut back, 3 bases at V and 5 bases at J, with 4 bases in the middle. The CDR3 extends over 11 amino acids. CDR3 residues: CASSFETEAFF. The CDR3 coding sequence is TGTGCCAGCAGTTTTGAGACTGAAGCTTTCTTT.

V gene TRBV4-3 combines with J gene TRBJ1-1, with D possibly being TRBD1 (5 bases). V lost 1 base and J 11 bases, leaving 14 bases between the germline ends. The V gene's germline CDR1 is LGHNA and CDR2 YSLEER. This CDR3 has 13 residues. The CDR3 protein is CASSQGGLPPAFF. CDR3 nucleotides: TGCGCCAGCAGCCAAGGGGGCCTCCCCCCGGCTTTCTTT.

The chain recombines TRBV3-1 (or the pseudogene TRBV3-2) with TRBJ2-1; 9 nucleotides agree with TRBD2. The CDR3 runs to 17 residues. Germline V gene lookup returns CDR1 LGHDT and CDR2 YNNKEL (reference sequence). V gave up 2 bases and J gave up 3 bases; unmatched junction bases: 8. CDR3 region: CASSQPGVAGVYNEQFF. The CDR3 DNA follows: TGTGCCAGCAGCCAACCCGGGGTAGCGGGGGTCTACAATGAGCAGTTCTTC.

The rearrangement joins TRBV6-5 to TRBJ2-1; 10 positions match TRBD2. The CDR3 totals 15 residues. V gave up 6 bases and J gave up 8 bases; unmatched junction bases: 10. Germline CDR1 and CDR2: MNHEY and SVGAGI. The CDR3 DNA reads as TGTGCCAGCAGGGATCTAGCGGGGGTGGTGGATGAGCAGTTCTTC. Encoded protein: CASRDLAGVVDEQFF.

The V and J genes are TRBV7-8 and TRBJ2-5; perhaps TRBD2 as D (7 bases). Trimming left V 3 bases short and J 8 bases short, with 16 bases between. The CDR3 is made up of 14 amino acids. Germline-derived CDR1 and CDR2 are SGHVS and FQNEAQ. The CDR3: CASSFPVGGPTQYF. The CDR3 coding sequence is TGTGCCAGCAGCTTCCCAGTGGGGGGGCCTACCCAGTACTTC.

This chain links TRBV7-6 with TRBJ1-4; the D gene is possibly TRBD1 (5 bases). Germline V gene sequence: CDR1 SGHVS, CDR2 FNYEAQ. V was pared by 5 bases and J by 2 bases, with 21 bases between. The CDR3 is made up of 18 amino acids. The CDR3 region has the DNA TGTGCCAGCAGCCCTCGGCCGGCAGGGCGGTTTACTAATGAAAAACTGTTTTTT. Translating gives CASSPRPAGRFTNEKLFF.

The V and J genes are TRBV2 and TRBJ2-2, with D hard to call. Germline V lookup: CDR1 SNHLY, CDR2 FYNNEI. The CDR3 spans 15 residues. Trimming took off 2 bases at V and 3 bases at J, with 10 bases between the two ends. CDR3 residues: CASSEIERYTGELFF. CDR3 in DNA: TGTGCCAGCAGTGAAATAGAGAGATACACCGGGGAGCTGTTTTTT. Complete variable domain (other parts from reference TRBV2 and TRBJ2-2): EPEVTQTPSHQVTQMGQEVILRCVPISNHLYFYWYRQILGQKVEFLVSFYNNEISEKSEIFDDQFSVERPDGSNFTLKIRSTKLEDSAMYFCASSEIERYTGELFFGEGSRLTVL.

The table lists this clone with a few counts. The J gene is TRBJ1-5, the V gene TRBV3-1 (or the pseudogene TRBV3-2); D is undetermined. CDR1 is LGHDT, CDR2 YNNKEL, per germline (reference sequence). The CDR3 spans 14 residues. The ends were cut back, 0 bases at V and 9 bases at J, with 12 bases in the middle. The CDR3 DNA reads TGTGCCAGCAGCCAAGATCCCGGGAGCGGGCCCCAGCATTTT. Translated, it gives CASSQDPGSGPQHF.

The chain links TRBV4-2 to TRBJ2-7; maybe TRBD1 (6 bases). The V gene lost 1 base and the J gene lost 2 bases, with 18 bases spanning the gap. Germline CDR1 LGHNA, CDR2 YNFKEQ. The CDR3 contains 17 residues. CDR3 DNA: TGTGCCAGCAGCCAAGGATTTTTACACAGGGACGCCTACGAGCAGTACTTC. It specifies CASSQGFLHRDAYEQYF.